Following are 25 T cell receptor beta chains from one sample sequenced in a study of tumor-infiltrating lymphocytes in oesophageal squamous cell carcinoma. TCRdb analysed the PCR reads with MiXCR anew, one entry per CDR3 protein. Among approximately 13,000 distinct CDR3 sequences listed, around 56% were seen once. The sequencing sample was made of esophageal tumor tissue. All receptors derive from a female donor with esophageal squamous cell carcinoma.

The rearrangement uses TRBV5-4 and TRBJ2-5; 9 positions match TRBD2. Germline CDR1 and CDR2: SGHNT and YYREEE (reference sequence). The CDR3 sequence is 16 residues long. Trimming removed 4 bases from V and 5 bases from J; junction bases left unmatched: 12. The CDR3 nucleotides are TGTGCCAGCAGCGCCGCCGGGGGACTAGCCGGGGAGACCCAGTACTTC. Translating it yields CASSAAGGLAGETQYF.

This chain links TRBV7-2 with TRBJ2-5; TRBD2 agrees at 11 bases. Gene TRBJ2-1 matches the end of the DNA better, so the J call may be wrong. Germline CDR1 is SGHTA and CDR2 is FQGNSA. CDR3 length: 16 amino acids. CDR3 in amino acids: CASSQGTSGTYNEQFF. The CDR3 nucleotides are TGTGCCAGCAGCCAAGGGACTAGCGGAACGTACAATGAGCAGTTCTTC.

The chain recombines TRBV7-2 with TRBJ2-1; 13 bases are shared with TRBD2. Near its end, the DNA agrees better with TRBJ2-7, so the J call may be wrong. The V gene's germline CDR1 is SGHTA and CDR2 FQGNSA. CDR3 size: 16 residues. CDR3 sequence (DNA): TGTGCCAGCAGCTTCGGGACTAGCGGGATCTCCTACGAGCAGTACTTC. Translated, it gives CASSFGTSGISYEQYF.

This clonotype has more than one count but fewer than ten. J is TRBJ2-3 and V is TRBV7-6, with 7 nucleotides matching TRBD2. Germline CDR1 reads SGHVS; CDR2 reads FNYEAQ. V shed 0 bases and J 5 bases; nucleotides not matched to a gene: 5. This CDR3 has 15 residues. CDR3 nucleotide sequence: TGTGCCAGCAGCTTAGCGGGGACTACCCTAGATACGCAGTATTTT. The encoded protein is CASSLAGTTLDTQYF.

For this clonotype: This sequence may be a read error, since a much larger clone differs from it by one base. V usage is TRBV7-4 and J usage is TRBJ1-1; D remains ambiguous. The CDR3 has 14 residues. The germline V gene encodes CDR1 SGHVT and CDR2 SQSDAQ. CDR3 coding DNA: TGTGCCAGCAGCTTACACACTGTCACCGGGGAGATGTTTTTT. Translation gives CASSLHTVTGEMFF.

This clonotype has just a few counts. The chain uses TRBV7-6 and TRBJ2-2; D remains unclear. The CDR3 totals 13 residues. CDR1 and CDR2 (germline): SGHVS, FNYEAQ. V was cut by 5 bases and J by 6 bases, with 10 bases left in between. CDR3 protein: CASSKRNPGELFF. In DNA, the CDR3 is TGTGCCAGCAGCAAACGGAATCCCGGGGAGCTGTTTTTT.

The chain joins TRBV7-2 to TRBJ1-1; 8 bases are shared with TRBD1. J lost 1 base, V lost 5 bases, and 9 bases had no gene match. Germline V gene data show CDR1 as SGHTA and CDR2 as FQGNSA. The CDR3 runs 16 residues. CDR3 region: CASSPGTGLGNTEAFF. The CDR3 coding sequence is TGTGCCAGCAGCCCAGGGACAGGCCTGGGGAACACTGAAGCTTTCTTT.

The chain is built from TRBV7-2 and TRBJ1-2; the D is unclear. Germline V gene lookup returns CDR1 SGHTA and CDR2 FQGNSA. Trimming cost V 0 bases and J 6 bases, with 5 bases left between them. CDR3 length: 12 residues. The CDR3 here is CASSLAGHGYTF. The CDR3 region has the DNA TGTGCCAGCAGCTTAGCCGGACATGGCTACACCTTC.

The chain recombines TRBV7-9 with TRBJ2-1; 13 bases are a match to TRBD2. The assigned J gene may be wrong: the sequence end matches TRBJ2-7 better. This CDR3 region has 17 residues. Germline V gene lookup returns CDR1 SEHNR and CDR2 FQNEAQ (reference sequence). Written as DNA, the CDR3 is TGTGCCAGCAGCCAAGGACTAGCGGGAGTCCTGTCCTACGAGCAGTACTTC. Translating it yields CASSQGLAGVLSYEQYF.

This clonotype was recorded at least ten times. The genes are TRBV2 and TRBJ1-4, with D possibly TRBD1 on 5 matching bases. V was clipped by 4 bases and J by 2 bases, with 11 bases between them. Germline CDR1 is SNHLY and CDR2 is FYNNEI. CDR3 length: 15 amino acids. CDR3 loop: CASSGIGGTNEKLFF. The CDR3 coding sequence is TGTGCCAGCAGTGGGATTGGGGGTACTAATGAAAAACTGTTTTTT. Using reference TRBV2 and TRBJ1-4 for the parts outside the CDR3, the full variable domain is EPEVTQTPSHQVTQMGQEVILRCVPISNHLYFYWYRQILGQKVEFLVSFYNNEISEKSEIFDDQFSVERPDGSNFTLKIRSTKLEDSAMYFCASSGIGGTNEKLFFGSGTQLSVL.

The CDR3 loop is CASSLAQGFGANVLTF. The CDR3 coding sequence is TGTGCCAGCAGCTTAGCTCAGGGTTTTGGGGCCAACGTCCTGACTTTC. This sequence joins TRBV7-6 and TRBJ2-6; the D gene is possibly TRBD1 (5 bases). Germline CDR1 is SGHVS and CDR2 is FNYEAQ. CDR3 length: 16 residues. Trimming removed 0 bases at V and 3 bases at J, with 9 bases between.

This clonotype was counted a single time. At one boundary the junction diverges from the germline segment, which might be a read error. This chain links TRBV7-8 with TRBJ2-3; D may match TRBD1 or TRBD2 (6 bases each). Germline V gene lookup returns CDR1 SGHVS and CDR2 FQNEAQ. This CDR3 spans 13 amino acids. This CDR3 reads CASSSRTAPREYF. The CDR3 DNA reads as TGTGCCAGCAGCAGCAGGACAGCCCCCCGGGAGTACTTC. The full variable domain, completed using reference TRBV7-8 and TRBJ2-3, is GAGVSQSPRYKVAKRGQDVALRCDPISGHVSLFWYQQALGQGPEFLTYFQNEAQLDKSGLPSDRFFAERPEGSVSTLKIQRTQQEDSAVYLCASSSRTAPREYFGPGTRLTVL.

CDR3 DNA sequence: TGTGCCAGCAGTTACTCGGCAGGGAACACTGAAGCTTTCTTT. It encodes CASSYSAGNTEAFF. The chain joins TRBV6-8 to TRBJ1-1; D call uncertain. CDR3 length: 14 residues. The germline CDR1 and CDR2 sequences are MNHGY and SAAAGT. V lost 0 bases and J lost 1, with 6 bases in between.

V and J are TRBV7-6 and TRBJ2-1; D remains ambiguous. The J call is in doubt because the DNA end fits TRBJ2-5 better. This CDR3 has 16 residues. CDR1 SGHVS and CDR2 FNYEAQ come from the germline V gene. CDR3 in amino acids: CASSLAQNSLQETQYF. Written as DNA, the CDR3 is TGTGCCAGCAGCTTAGCGCAGAACAGTCTACAAGAGACCCAGTACTTC.

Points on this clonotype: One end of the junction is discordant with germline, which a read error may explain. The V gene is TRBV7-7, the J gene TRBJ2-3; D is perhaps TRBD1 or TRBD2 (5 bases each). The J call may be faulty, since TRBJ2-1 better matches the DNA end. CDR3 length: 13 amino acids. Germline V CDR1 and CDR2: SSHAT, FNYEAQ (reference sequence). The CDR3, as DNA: TGTGCTAGCAGCCCCCATGGGACCAATGAGCAGTTCTTC. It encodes CASSPHGTNEQFF.

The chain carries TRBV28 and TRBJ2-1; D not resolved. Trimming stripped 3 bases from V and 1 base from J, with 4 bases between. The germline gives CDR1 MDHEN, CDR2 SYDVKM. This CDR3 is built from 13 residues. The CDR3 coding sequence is TGTGCCAGCAGTTTCGGGTCCTACAATGAGCAGTTCTTC. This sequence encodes CASSFGSYNEQFF.

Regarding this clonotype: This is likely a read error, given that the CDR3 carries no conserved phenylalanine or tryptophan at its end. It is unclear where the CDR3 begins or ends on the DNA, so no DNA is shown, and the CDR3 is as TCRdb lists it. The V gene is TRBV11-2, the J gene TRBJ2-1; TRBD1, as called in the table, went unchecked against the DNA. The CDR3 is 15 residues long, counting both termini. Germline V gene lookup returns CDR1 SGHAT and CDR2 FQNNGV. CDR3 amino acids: CASSSRAGVEQYFGS.

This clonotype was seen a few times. The DNA of the CDR3 is TGTGCCAGCAGTTTAGCGTCCGAGACCCAGTACTTC. Protein: CASSLASETQYF. V usage is TRBV12-3 or TRBV12-4 and J usage is TRBJ2-7; no clear D gene. Gene TRBJ2-5 matches the end of the DNA better, so the J call may be wrong. The CDR3 extends over 12 amino acids.

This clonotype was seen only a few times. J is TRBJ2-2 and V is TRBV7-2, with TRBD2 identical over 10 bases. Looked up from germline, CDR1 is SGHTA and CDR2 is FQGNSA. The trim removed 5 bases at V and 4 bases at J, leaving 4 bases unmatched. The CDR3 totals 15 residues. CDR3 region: CASSGRLAGTGELFF. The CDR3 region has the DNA TGTGCCAGCAGCGGCAGACTAGCGGGCACCGGGGAGCTGTTTTTT.

CDR3 loop: CASSSHEQYF. The CDR3 DNA reads as TGTGCCAGCAGCTCCCATGAGCAGTACTTC. The chain joins TRBV7-4 to TRBJ2-3; D call uncertain. The DNA end lines up better with TRBJ2-7; the J call may be wrong. This CDR3 is 10 amino acids long. Looked up from germline, CDR1 is SGHVT and CDR2 is SQSDAQ.

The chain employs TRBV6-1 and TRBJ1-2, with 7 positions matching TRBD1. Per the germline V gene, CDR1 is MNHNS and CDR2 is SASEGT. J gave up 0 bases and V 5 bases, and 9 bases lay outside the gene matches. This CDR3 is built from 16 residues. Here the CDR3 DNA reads TGTGCCAGCAGTCTAGGACAGGCCTTTTCTAACTATGGCTACACCTTC. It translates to CASSLGQAFSNYGYTF.

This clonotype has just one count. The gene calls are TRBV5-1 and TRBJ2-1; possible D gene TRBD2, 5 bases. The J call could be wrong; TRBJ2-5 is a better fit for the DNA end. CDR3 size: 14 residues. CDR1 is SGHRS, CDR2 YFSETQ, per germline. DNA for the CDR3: TGCGCCAGCAGCCCCTCCGGGGTAGAAGAGACCCAGTACTTC. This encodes CASSPSGVEETQYF.

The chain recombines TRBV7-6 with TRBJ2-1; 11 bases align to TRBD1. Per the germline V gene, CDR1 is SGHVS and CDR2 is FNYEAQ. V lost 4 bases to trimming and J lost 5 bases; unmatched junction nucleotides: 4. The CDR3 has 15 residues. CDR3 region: CASSWTGGAHNEQFF. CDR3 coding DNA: TGTGCCAGCAGCTGGACAGGGGGCGCCCACAATGAGCAGTTCTTC.

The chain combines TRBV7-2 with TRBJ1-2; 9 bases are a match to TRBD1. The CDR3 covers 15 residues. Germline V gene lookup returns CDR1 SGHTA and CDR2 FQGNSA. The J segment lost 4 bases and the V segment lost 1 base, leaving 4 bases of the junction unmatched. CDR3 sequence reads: CASSLGTGGIYGYTF. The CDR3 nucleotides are TGTGCCAGCAGCTTAGGAACAGGGGGCATCTATGGCTACACCTTC.

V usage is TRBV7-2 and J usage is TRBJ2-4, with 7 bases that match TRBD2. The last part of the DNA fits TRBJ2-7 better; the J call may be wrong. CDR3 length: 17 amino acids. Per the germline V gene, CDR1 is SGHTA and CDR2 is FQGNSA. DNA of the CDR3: TGTGCCAGCAGCGTCCTATACGGACTAGAAGGCAGCCACGAGCAGTACTTC. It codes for CASSVLYGLEGSHEQYF.